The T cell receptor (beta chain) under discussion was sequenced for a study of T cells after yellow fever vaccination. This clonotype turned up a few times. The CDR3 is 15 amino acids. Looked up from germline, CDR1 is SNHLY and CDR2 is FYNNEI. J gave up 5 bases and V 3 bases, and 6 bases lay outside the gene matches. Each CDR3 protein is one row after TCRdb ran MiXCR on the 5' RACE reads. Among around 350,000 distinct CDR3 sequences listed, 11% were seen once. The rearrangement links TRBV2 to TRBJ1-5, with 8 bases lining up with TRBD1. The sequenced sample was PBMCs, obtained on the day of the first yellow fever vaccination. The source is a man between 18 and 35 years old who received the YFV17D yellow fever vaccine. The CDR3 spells CASSDRTGLDQPQHF. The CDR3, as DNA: TGTGCCAGCAGTGACCGGACAGGGTTAGATCAGCCCCAGCATTTT.